A single sample gave rise to the 9 T cell receptor beta chains below, sequenced in a study of T cell responses to AZD1222 COVID-19 vaccine. Method: immunoSEQ multiplex PCR; TCRdb's copy keeps in-frame clones and lacks some. The sample contains under 200,000 clones, about 94% of which appear only once. This specimen consisted of peripheral blood, obtained on day 0 of AZD1222 vaccination. These receptors were obtained from an adult in good health.

The chain combines TRBV5-4 with TRBJ1-1; tentatively, D is TRBD1 (5 bases). This CDR3 has 14 residues. The germline V and J ends were trimmed by 3 bases and 3 bases, with 12 bases remaining between them. Germline CDR1 is SGHNT and CDR2 is YYREEE (reference sequence). The CDR3 coding sequence is TGTGCCAGCAGCTGGGGGACTTGGTACACTGAAGCTTTCTTT. It is translated as CASSWGTWYTEAFF. The full variable domain, completed using reference TRBV5-4 and TRBJ1-1, is ETGVTQSPTHLIKTRGQQVTLRCSSQSGHNTVSWYQQALGQGPQFIFQYYREEENGRGNFPPRFSGLQFPNYSSELNVNALELDDSALYLCASSWGTWYTEAFFGQGTRLTVV.

The rearrangement uses TRBV30 and TRBJ1-2; a weak D match, TRBD1 (5 bases). V lost 4 bases and J 3 bases, leaving 15 bases between the germline ends. The CDR3 is made up of 14 amino acids. CDR1 and CDR2 from the germline V gene are GTSNPN and SVGIG (reference sequence). The CDR3 here is CAWTRGAGDYGYTF. The CDR3 region has the DNA TGTGCCTGGACAAGGGGTGCCGGGGACTATGGCTACACCTTC.

The V call is TRBV9, the J call TRBJ2-2; 13 bases are shared with TRBD2. The CDR3 spans 15 residues. Germline-derived CDR1 and CDR2 are SGDLS and YYNGEE. After removal of 3 bases from V and 6 bases from J, the junction contained 2 bases not matched to a gene. The CDR3 sequence is CASSATSGRAGELFF. CDR3 DNA: TGTGCCAGCAGCGCCACTAGCGGGAGGGCCGGGGAGCTGTTTTTT.

This chain links TRBV3-1 (or the pseudogene TRBV3-2) with TRBJ1-5; D call uncertain. CDR3 length: 15 residues. From germline, CDR1 is LGHDT and CDR2 YNNKEL (reference sequence). V was trimmed by 0 bases and J by 4 bases, leaving 10 bases between them. CDR3: CASSQEGRPNQPQHF. CDR3 nucleotides: TGTGCCAGCAGCCAAGAGGGCAGGCCTAATCAGCCCCAGCATTTT.

The table lists this clone with a count of one. The chain combines TRBV10-3 with TRBJ2-7; D perhaps matches TRBD2 (5 bases). Trimming shortened V by 0 bases and J by 3 bases, and 12 bases separated the two germline ends. This CDR3 is 15 amino acids long. Germline CDR1 is ENHRY and CDR2 is SYGVKD. For the CDR3, the DNA is TGTGCCATCAGTGAGTCGAGACTACGAAGCTACGAGCAGTACTTC. The encoded protein is CAISESRLRSYEQYF.

The chain carries TRBV10-3 and TRBJ1-2; D is undetermined. Trimming took 8 bases from V and 5 from J, leaving 12 bases between them. This CDR3 is 12 amino acids long. In germline, CDR1 is ENHRY, CDR2 SYGVKD. The CDR3 DNA follows: TGTGCCATCTGGCAGGTTCCGTATGGCTACACCTTC. It specifies CAIWQVPYGYTF.

The rearrangement links TRBV24-1 to TRBJ2-6; no firm D call. Between the trimmed V and J ends, which lost 5 bases and 3 bases, there was a span of 13 bases. The CDR3 sequence is 16 residues long. Per germline, CDR1 KGHDR and CDR2 SFDVKD. The CDR3 spells CATSAPGVGGANVLTF. The DNA for the CDR3 is TGTGCCACCAGTGCCCCTGGGGTAGGTGGGGCCAACGTCCTGACTTTC.

The J gene is TRBJ2-1, the V gene TRBV27; perhaps TRBD2 as D (7 bases). The CDR3 consists of 12 residues. Germline CDR1 MNHEY, CDR2 SMNVEV (reference sequence). The germline V and J ends were trimmed by 3 bases and 9 bases, with 9 bases remaining between them. This chain's CDR3 is CASSLGGGEQFF. In nucleotides, the CDR3 is TGTGCCAGCAGTTTGGGAGGGGGTGAGCAGTTCTTC.

The chain recombines TRBV7-3 with TRBJ2-1; TRBD2 matches at 9 bases. Germline lookup yields CDR1 SGHTA and CDR2 FQGTGA. J gave up 8 bases and V 8 bases, and 13 bases lay outside the gene matches. The CDR3 contains 15 residues. Here the CDR3 DNA reads TGTGCCAGCGTTCAGGCGGGAGGGCCTTTTGATGAGCAGTTCTTC. It encodes CASVQAGGPFDEQFF.